Below, 25 T cell receptor beta chains from the same sample are listed, as sequenced in a study of T cells after somatic rescue of genetic block. Profiling relied on immunoSEQ multiplex PCR, and the TCRdb table lists in-frame clones only, not all of them. The sample includes 60,000 to 90,000 clones, more than 75% of them seen just once. Sequencing was performed on peripheral blood mononuclear cells (PBMCs). These receptor sequences come from a young man.

The chain joins TRBV7-9 to TRBJ2-3; no clear D. The germline gives CDR1 SEHNR, CDR2 FQNEAQ (reference sequence). The V end lost 1 base, the J end lost 4 bases, and 9 bases lay between the germline ends. This CDR3 comprises 14 residues. CDR3 nucleotides: TGTGCCAGCAGCTTAGGGTCTAGGGCAGATACGCAGTATTTT. Translation gives CASSLGSRADTQYF.

This clone was counted a few times. The chain couples TRBV1 to TRBJ2-1. TRBV1 is a listed pseudogene. The CDR3 runs to 14 residues. This CDR3 is CTRLPRVVYNEQFF. CDR3 coding DNA: TGCACCAGACTCCCAAGGGTCGTCTACAATGAGCAGTTCTTC.

This sequence joins TRBV28 and TRBJ2-5; D gene ambiguous. Trimming pared 7 bases from V and 0 bases from J, leaving 6 bases between. The CDR3 consists of 12 residues. Germline loops: CDR1 MDHEN, CDR2 SYDVKM. The CDR3 DNA sequence: TGTGCCAGCAATCATGACCAAGAGACCCAGTACTTC. Amino acids: CASNHDQETQYF. The full variable domain, its missing parts supplied by reference TRBV28 and TRBJ2-5, is DVKVTQSSRYLVKRTGEKVFLECVQDMDHENMFWYRQDPGLGLRLIYFSYDVKMKEKGDIPEGYSVSREKKERFSLILESASTNQTSMYLCASNHDQETQYFGPGTRLLVL.

The V gene is TRBV20-1, the J gene TRBJ1-3; no definite D call. The CDR3 is made up of 11 amino acids. Trimming took off 6 bases at V and 1 base at J, with 4 bases between the two ends. Germline CDR1 reads DFQATT; CDR2 reads SNEGSKA (reference sequence). For the CDR3, the DNA is TGCAGTGCGAGGTCTGGAAACACCATATATTTT. Translated, it gives CSARSGNTIYF.

This chain connects TRBV7-9 to TRBJ1-1; possibly TRBD1 for D (5 bases). With 5 bases removed from V and 2 bases from J, the gap between germline ends came to 9 bases. This CDR3 contains 13 residues. Per the germline V gene, CDR1 is SEHNR and CDR2 is FQNEAQ (reference sequence). The CDR3 here is CASSPGRNTEAFF. CDR3 DNA: TGTGCCAGCAGCCCGGGGCGTAACACTGAAGCTTTCTTT.

The chain uses TRBV6-1 and TRBJ2-7; 7 nucleotides line up with TRBD1. This CDR3 region has 14 residues. J gave up 3 bases and V 5 bases, and 7 bases lay outside the gene matches. Germline V gene lookup returns CDR1 MNHNS and CDR2 SASEGT. The CDR3 loop is CASSHETGSYEQYF. The CDR3 nucleotides are TGTGCCAGCAGTCACGAGACAGGGAGCTACGAGCAGTACTTC.

The chain couples TRBV11-3 to TRBJ1-2; tentatively, D is TRBD1 (5 bases). This CDR3 has 12 amino acids. The V end was cut by 1 base, the J end by 13 bases, with 13 bases between. Germline V gene sequence: CDR1 SGHNT, CDR2 YENEEA. This CDR3 reads CASSLGQLPGTF. The DNA of the CDR3 is TGTGCCAGCAGCTTAGGACAGCTGCCGGGCACCTTC.

The sample holds one count of this clone. The genes are TRBV18 and TRBJ1-2, with D uncertain. Trimming stripped 2 bases from V and 8 bases from J, with 21 bases between. Per the germline V gene, CDR1 is KGHSH and CDR2 is LQKENI. This CDR3 contains 16 residues. CDR3 sequence (DNA): TGTGCCAGCTCACCAAGAGAACTACGGCACAGTTGGGGCTACACCTTC. Its translation is CASSPRELRHSWGYTF.

The chain recombines TRBV18 with TRBJ1-1; D gene uncertain. Germline V lookup: CDR1 KGHSH, CDR2 LQKENI. The CDR3 has 14 amino acids. Trimming took off 4 bases at V and 2 bases at J, with 11 bases between the two ends. DNA for the CDR3: TGTGCCAGCTCACTCGCTCCCGGAAACACTGAAGCTTTCTTT. Amino acid sequence: CASSLAPGNTEAFF.

The chain uses TRBV5-1 and TRBJ2-7, with no clear D. This CDR3 spans 14 amino acids. The V gene's germline CDR1 is SGHRS and CDR2 YFSETQ. Trimming cost V 0 bases and J 2 bases, with 9 bases left between them. CDR3 sequence reads: CASSLDAEAYEQYF. As DNA, the CDR3 is TGCGCCAGCAGCTTGGATGCAGAAGCCTACGAGCAGTACTTC.

The rearrangement links TRBV2 to TRBJ2-6, with a tentative D call TRBD2 (6 bases). Germline V CDR1 and CDR2: SNHLY, FYNNEI. V lost 8 bases to trimming and J lost 2 bases, with 10 bases between them. This CDR3 is 14 amino acids long. CDR3 DNA sequence: TGTGCCAGCCTGCTAGCGACTGGGGCCAACGTCCTGACTTTC. Its translation is CASLLATGANVLTF.

The chain employs TRBV5-1 and TRBJ2-7; the match to TRBD2 covers 13 bases. The CDR3 covers 18 residues. The germline V gene encodes CDR1 SGHRS and CDR2 YFSETQ. Unmatched junction bases numbered 15, after V lost 6 bases and J lost 3 bases. This CDR3 is CASNPDRPGLAGIYEQYF. CDR3 bases: TGCGCCAGCAACCCCGACAGGCCGGGACTAGCGGGAATCTACGAGCAGTACTTC. Filled out from reference TRBV5-1 and TRBJ2-7, the complete variable domain reads KAGVTQTPRYLIKTRGQQVTLSCSPISGHRSVSWYQQTPGQGLQFLFEYFSETQRNKGNFPGRFSGRQFSNSRSEMNVSTLELGDSALYLCASNPDRPGLAGIYEQYFGPGTRLTVT.

Written as DNA, the CDR3 is TGTGCCAGCAGTGAGAGGGGCTACGGCACAGATACGCAGTATTTT. Its protein product is CASSERGYGTDTQYF. The genes are TRBV25-1 and TRBJ2-3; perhaps D is TRBD1 or TRBD2 (5 bases each). Germline assignment: CDR1 MGHDK and CDR2 SYGVNS. The CDR3 contains 15 residues. V gave up 3 bases and J gave up 1 base, with 11 bases separating them.

V usage is TRBV7-9 and J usage is TRBJ2-7; TRBD1 is a possible D gene (6 bases). This CDR3 contains 14 residues. Trimming removed 1 base at V and 6 bases at J, with 13 bases between. Germline CDR1 reads SEHNR; CDR2 reads FQNEAQ (reference sequence). The CDR3 DNA reads as TGTGCCAGCAGCTTAGGGACAGCGGCCGGCGAGCAGTACTTC. It translates to CASSLGTAAGEQYF.

Written as DNA, the CDR3 is TGCGCCAGCAGCCAAGCCGCCGGGACTAGCGGGGGTAAGGAGCAGTACTTC. Its translation is CASSQAAGTSGGKEQYF. The rearrangement joins TRBV4-1 to TRBJ2-7, with 14 bases aligning to TRBD2. Germline CDR1 and CDR2: MGHRA and YSYEKL. This CDR3 region has 17 residues. With V trimmed by 1 base and J by 7 bases, 9 bases remained unmatched.

The chain couples TRBV19 to TRBJ1-2; D is undetermined. V lost 3 bases and J lost 2, with 19 bases in between. CDR1 LNHDA and CDR2 SQIVND come from the germline V gene (reference sequence). This CDR3 contains 17 residues. CDR3 nucleotides: TGTGCCAGTAGTATTGTGGTGGGTATCAACTCAAACTATGGCTACACCTTC. This encodes CASSIVVGINSNYGYTF. Complete variable domain (other parts from reference TRBV19 and TRBJ1-2): DGGITQSPKYLFRKEGQNVTLSCEQNLNHDAMYWYRQDPGQGLRLIYYSQIVNDFQKGDIAEGYSVSREKKESFPLTVTSAQKNPTAFYLCASSIVVGINSNYGYTFGSGTRLTVV.

The chain carries TRBV30 and TRBJ2-1; D ambiguous. V was cut by 4 bases and J by 4 bases, with 20 bases left in between. The length of the CDR3 is 16 residues. The germline gives CDR1 GTSNPN, CDR2 SVGIG (reference sequence). CDR3 region: CAWTPAPRTEYNEQFF. Written as DNA, the CDR3 is TGTGCCTGGACTCCCGCCCCCCGGACGGAATACAATGAGCAGTTCTTC.

In this sample, this clone turned up once. The chain recombines TRBV7-9 with TRBJ1-1, with 7 positions matching TRBD1. This CDR3 region has 13 residues. J was trimmed by 7 bases and V by 1 base; bases with no gene match: 3. Germline lookup yields CDR1 SEHNR and CDR2 FQNEAQ (reference sequence). CDR3 nucleotide sequence: TGTGCCAGCAGCTTAGTGGGACAGATTGAAGCTTTCTTT. This translates into CASSLVGQIEAFF.

The genes are TRBV27 and TRBJ2-3; D assignment may be TRBD1 or TRBD2 (5 bases each). This CDR3 is 17 amino acids long. V was clipped by 5 bases and J by 4 bases, with 22 bases between them. The germline CDR1 and CDR2 sequences are MNHEY and SMNVEV (reference sequence). The CDR3 nucleotides are TGTGCCAGCAGTAGAAGAGGCGGACAACACGGGGCAGATACGCAGTATTTT. Translated: CASSRRGGQHGADTQYF.

The V call is TRBV7-2, the J call TRBJ2-1; 7 bases match TRBD1. J gave up 0 bases and V 1 base, and 3 bases lay outside the gene matches. Germline V lookup: CDR1 SGHTA, CDR2 FQGNSA. There are 16 residues in the CDR3. CDR3 amino acids: CASSLEGAVSYNEQFF. CDR3 DNA sequence: TGTGCCAGCAGCTTAGAGGGGGCTGTCTCCTACAATGAGCAGTTCTTC. The whole variable domain, remainder taken from reference TRBV7-2 and TRBJ2-1, is GAGVSQSPSNKVTEKGKDVELRCDPISGHTALYWYRQSLGQGLEFLIYFQGNSAPDKSGLPSDRFSAERTGGSVSTLTIQRTQQEDSAVYLCASSLEGAVSYNEQFFGPGTRLTVL.

This sequence joins TRBV9 and TRBJ1-3; D perhaps matches TRBD1 (6 bases). Germline assignment: CDR1 SGDLS and CDR2 YYNGEE. The CDR3 has 15 amino acids. The germline V and J ends were trimmed by 5 bases and 0 bases, with 12 bases remaining between them. As DNA, the CDR3 is TGTGCCAGCAGGTCGGGGGGCCGCTCTGGAAACACCATATATTTT. The encoded protein is CASRSGGRSGNTIYF.

This chain's CDR3 is CASTSGQETQYF. DNA for the CDR3: TGTGCCAGCACCAGCGGCCAAGAGACCCAGTACTTC. The chain has TRBV6-6 and TRBJ2-5; D might be TRBD2 (5 bases). This CDR3 is built from 12 residues. With 7 bases removed from V and 1 base from J, the gap between germline ends came to 7 bases. Germline values: CDR1 MNHNY, CDR2 SVGAGI (reference sequence).

The rearrangement links TRBV7-2 to TRBJ2-1; 14 bases match TRBD2. From germline, CDR1 is SGHTA and CDR2 FQGNSA. This CDR3 has 16 residues. The junction had 4 bases not matched to a gene; V was cut back by 1 base and J by 8 bases. The CDR3 sequence: CASSLEGGLAGDEQFF. As DNA, the CDR3 is TGTGCCAGCAGCTTAGAAGGGGGACTAGCGGGAGATGAGCAGTTCTTC.

This clone was picked up one time. The rearrangement uses TRBV5-4 and TRBJ2-1, with unresolved D. This CDR3 region has 14 residues. Germline V gene data show CDR1 as SGHNT and CDR2 as YYREEE (reference sequence). Trimming took 0 bases from V and 7 from J, leaving 11 bases between them. CDR3 protein: CASSLDSIWNEQFF. The CDR3 DNA reads TGTGCCAGCAGCTTGGACTCTATCTGGAATGAGCAGTTCTTC.

The gene calls are TRBV30 and TRBJ1-2; D possibly corresponds to TRBD1 (5 bases). Between the trimmed V and J ends, which lost 0 bases and 4 bases, there was a span of 21 bases. The CDR3 runs to 17 residues. Germline V lookup: CDR1 GTSNPN, CDR2 SVGIG (reference sequence). The CDR3, as DNA: TGTGCCTGGAGTGTACCCCGGACAAGTAGACCCTTCTATGGCTACACCTTC. Protein sequence: CAWSVPRTSRPFYGYTF. Filled out from reference TRBV30 and TRBJ1-2, the complete variable domain reads SQTIHQWPATLVQPVGSPLSLECTVEGTSNPNLYWYRQAAGRGLQLLFYSVGIGQISSEVPQNLSASRPQDRQFILSSKKLLLSDSGFYLCAWSVPRTSRPFYGYTFGSGTRLTVV.